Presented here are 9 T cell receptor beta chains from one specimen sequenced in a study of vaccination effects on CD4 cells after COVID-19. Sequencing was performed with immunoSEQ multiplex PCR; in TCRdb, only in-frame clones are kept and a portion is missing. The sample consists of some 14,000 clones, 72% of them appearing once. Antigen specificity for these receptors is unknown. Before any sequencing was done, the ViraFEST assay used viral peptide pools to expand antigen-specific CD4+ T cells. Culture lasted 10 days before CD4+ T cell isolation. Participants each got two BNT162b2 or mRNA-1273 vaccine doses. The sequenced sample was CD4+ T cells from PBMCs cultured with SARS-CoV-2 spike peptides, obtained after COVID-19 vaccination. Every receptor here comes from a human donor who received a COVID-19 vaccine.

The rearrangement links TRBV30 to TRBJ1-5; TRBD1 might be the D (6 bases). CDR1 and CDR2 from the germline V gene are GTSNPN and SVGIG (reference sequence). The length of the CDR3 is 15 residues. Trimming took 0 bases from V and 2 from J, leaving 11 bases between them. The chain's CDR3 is CAWSVGAGGNQPQHF. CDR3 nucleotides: TGTGCCTGGAGTGTGGGGGCTGGAGGCAATCAGCCCCAGCATTTT.

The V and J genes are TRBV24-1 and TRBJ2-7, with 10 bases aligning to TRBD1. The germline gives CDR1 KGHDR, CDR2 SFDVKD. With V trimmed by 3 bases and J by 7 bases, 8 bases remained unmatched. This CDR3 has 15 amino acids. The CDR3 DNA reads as TGTGCCACCAGTGATCCCCGACAGGGGGCGAGGGAGCAGTACTTC. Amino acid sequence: CATSDPRQGAREQYF.

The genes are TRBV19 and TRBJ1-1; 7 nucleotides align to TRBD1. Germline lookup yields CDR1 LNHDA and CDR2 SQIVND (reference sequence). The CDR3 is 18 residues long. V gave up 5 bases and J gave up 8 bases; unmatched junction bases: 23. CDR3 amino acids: CASSPRPDRMGNLREAFF. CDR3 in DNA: TGTGCCAGTAGTCCGCGACCGGACAGGATGGGGAACTTGAGAGAAGCTTTCTTT. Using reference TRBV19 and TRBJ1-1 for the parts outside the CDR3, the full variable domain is DGGITQSPKYLFRKEGQNVTLSCEQNLNHDAMYWYRQDPGQGLRLIYYSQIVNDFQKGDIAEGYSVSREKKESFPLTVTSAQKNPTAFYLCASSPRPDRMGNLREAFFGQGTRLTVV.

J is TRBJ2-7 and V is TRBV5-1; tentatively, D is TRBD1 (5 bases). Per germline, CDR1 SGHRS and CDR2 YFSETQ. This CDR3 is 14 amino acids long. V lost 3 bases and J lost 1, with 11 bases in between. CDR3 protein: CASSSTTASYEQYF. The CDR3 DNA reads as TGCGCCAGCAGCTCTACGACAGCATCCTACGAGCAGTACTTC.

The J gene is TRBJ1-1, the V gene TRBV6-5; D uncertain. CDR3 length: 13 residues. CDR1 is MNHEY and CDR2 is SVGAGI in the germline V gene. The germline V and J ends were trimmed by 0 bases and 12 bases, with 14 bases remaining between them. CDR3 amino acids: CASSYSTGQRTFF. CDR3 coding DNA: TGTGCCAGCAGTTACTCGACCGGGCAGAGAACTTTCTTT.

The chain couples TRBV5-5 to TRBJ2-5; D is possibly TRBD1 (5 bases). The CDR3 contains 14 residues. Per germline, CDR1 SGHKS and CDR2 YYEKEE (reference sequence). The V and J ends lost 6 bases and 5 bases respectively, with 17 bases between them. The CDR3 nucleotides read TGTGCCAGCACCCAGACAGCCAAGACGGAGACCCAGTACTTC. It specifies CASTQTAKTETQYF.

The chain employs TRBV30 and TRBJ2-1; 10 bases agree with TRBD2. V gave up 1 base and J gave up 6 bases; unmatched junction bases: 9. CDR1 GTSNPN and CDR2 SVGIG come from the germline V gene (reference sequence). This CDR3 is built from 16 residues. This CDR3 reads CAWSGLAGVVGNEQFF. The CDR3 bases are TGTGCCTGGAGTGGGCTAGCGGGAGTGGTAGGCAATGAGCAGTTCTTC.

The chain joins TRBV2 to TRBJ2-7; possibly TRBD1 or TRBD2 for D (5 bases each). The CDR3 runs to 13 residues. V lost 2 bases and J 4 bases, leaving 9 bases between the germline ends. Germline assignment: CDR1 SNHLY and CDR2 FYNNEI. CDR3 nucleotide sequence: TGTGCCAGCAGTGAATATGAGGGGTACGAGCAGTACTTC. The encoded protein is CASSEYEGYEQYF.

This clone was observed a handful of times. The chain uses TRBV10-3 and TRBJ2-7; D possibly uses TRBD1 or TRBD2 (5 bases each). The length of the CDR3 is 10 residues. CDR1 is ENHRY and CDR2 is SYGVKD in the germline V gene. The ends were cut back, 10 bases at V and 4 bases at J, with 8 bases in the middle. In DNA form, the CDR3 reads TGTGCCACCAGGGAGTACGAGCAGTACTTC. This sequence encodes CATREYEQYF.